A selection of T cell receptor beta chains follows, all from one sample in a study of shared clonotypes between healthy human individuals. Clones were sequenced by immunoSEQ multiplex PCR, and TCRdb holds only the in-frame ones, with some missing. The profile shows roughly 1 million clones, under 80% of them singletons. The sample comprised memory CD4+ T cells sorted from blood. These receptors all come from a man aged 18-30 years in good health. The CDR3 runs from the conserved cysteine through the conserved F or W. D genes are given only for firm matches. Some rows mark clone size as missing; the rest say once, few, many or name a class of expanded clone.

CASSLAGQPNTGELFF	TGCGCCAGCAGCTTGGCGGGACAGCCGAACACCGGGGAGCTGTTTTTT	once	TRBV5-1	TRBJ2-2	TRBD1
CASSAGMGGNQPQHF	TGTGCCAGCAGCGCGGGGATGGGGGGCAATCAGCCCCAGCATTTT	.	TRBV7-2	TRBJ1-5	.
CASRLGTETQYF	TGTGCCAGCAGGCTGGGGACGGAGACCCAGTACTTC	.	TRBV2	TRBJ2-5	.
CASSIGRLGGYEQYF	TGTGCCAGTAGTATAGGACGCCTTGGAGGCTACGAGCAGTACTTC	.	TRBV19	TRBJ2-7	.
CAWSRGRMGTDTQYF	TGTGCCTGGTCAAGAGGGAGGATGGGCACAGATACGCAGTATTTT	.	TRBV30	TRBJ2-3	.
CASCWTSNYEQYF	TGCGCCAGCTGTTGGACAAGTAACTACGAGCAGTACTTC	.	TRBV5-1	TRBJ2-7	.
CASSPPTRKETQYF	TGTGCCAGCTCACCACCCACCAGAAAAGAGACCCAGTACTTC	.	TRBV18	TRBJ2-5	.
CASSEKGGGVSNQPQHF	TGTGCCAGCAGTGAAAAGGGTGGGGGAGTGAGCAATCAGCCCCAGCATTTT	.	TRBV6-1	TRBJ1-5	.
CASSLVLTDTQYF	TGTGCCAGCAGCTTGGTGCTGACAGATACGCAGTATTTT	.	TRBV5-5	TRBJ2-3	.
CASRSTQGEQYF	TGTGCCAGCAGGTCCACACAGGGGGAGCAGTACTTC	.	TRBV6-6	TRBJ2-7	TRBD1
CASSGPGETQYF	TGCGCCAGCAGCGGGCCAGGAGAGACCCAGTACTTC	.	TRBV10-1	TRBJ2-5	.
CASSLGVQGSGNTIYF	TGTGCCAGCAGCTTAGGGGTACAGGGATCTGGAAACACCATATATTTT	few	TRBV7-9	TRBJ1-3	.
CASSPLVGGTDTQYF	TGTGCCAGCAGCCCATTAGTGGGGGGAACAGATACGCAGTATTTT	.	TRBV7-3	TRBJ2-3	.
CASSLSGSREQYF	TGTGCCAGCAGCCTCAGCGGGAGCAGGGAGCAGTACTTC	.	TRBV4-2	TRBJ2-7	TRBD2
CASSPIVGTEETQYF	TGCGCCAGCTCCCCAATTGTGGGGACGGAAGAGACCCAGTACTTC	.	TRBV5-1	TRBJ2-5	.
CASSISGTGPGYGYTF	TGTGCCAGTAGTATTTCTGGGACAGGGCCTGGCTATGGCTACACCTTC	.	TRBV19	TRBJ1-2	TRBD1
CASSYIGTSNEKLFF	TGTGCCAGCAGTTATATCGGGACATCTAATGAAAAACTGTTTTTT	.	TRBV6-7	TRBJ1-4	.
CASTKTFMGPPWVLF	TGTGCCAGCACCAAGACCTTTATGGGGCCCCCGTGGGTGCTCTTC	.	TRBV6-1	TRBJ2-1	.
CASGSPNTGELFF	TGTGCCAGTGGCAGCCCGAACACCGGGGAGCTGTTTTTT	.	TRBV6-5	TRBJ2-2	.
CAITPSSGNTIYF	TGTGCCATCACCCCCAGCTCTGGAAACACCATATATTTT	.	TRBV10-3	TRBJ1-3	.
CAWSGGDTQYF	TGTGCCTGGAGTGGGGGGGATACGCAGTATTTT	.	TRBV30	TRBJ2-3	.
CASSMLGQYDEQYF	TGTGCCAGTAGTATGCTGGGACAGTACGACGAGCAGTACTTC	.	TRBV19	TRBJ2-7	TRBD1